Sequencing of this T cell receptor beta chain was carried out in a study of blood T cells in healthy people across ages. Study-wide findings and caveats: Naive and antigen-experienced cells could not be conclusively compared, given unsorted PBMCs.

Next came a second PCR, run for about 6 to 11 cycles, which used a sample-barcoded 5' primer along with a J-beta primer mix. Each of the cDNA molecules was tagged by a template-switch adaptor with 12 random nucleotides. TCRdb independently ran MiXCR on the 5' RACE reads; one entry per CDR3 protein. The sample has around 1.5 million distinct CDR3 sequences, 42% seen once; the top ten hold 7% to 9.5%. Germline loops: CDR1 LNHDA, CDR2 SQIVND (reference sequence). V trimming: 6 bases; J trimming: 3 bases; junction bases outside the gene matches: 4. CDR3 size: 15 residues. Russia was home to the donors, healthy Caucasian individuals aged about 6 to 90. Concerning this clonotype: Its target is unknown.

The chain recombines TRBV19 with TRBJ2-1; 11 bases are a match to TRBD2. The origin of this receptor is a woman between 18 and 29 years old in good health. Source material: blood. CDR3 nucleotides: TGTGCCAGTAGCCAGACTAGCGGGGACTACAATGAGCAGTTCTTC. This encodes CASSQTSGDYNEQFF.